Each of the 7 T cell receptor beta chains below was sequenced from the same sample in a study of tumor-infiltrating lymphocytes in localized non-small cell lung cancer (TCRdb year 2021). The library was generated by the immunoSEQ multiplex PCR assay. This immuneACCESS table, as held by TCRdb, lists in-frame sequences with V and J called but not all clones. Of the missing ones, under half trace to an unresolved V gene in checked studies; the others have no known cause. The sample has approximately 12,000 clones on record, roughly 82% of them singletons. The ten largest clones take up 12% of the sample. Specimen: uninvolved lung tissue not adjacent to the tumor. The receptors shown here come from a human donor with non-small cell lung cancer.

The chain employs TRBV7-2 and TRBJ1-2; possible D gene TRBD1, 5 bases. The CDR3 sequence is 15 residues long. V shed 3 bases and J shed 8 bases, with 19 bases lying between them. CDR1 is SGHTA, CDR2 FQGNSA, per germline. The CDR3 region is CASSLGQGGIQGYTF. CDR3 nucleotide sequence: TGTGCCAGCAGCTTGGGGCAGGGCGGAATTCAGGGCTACACCTTC.

CDR3 loop: CASSAQGFQNIQYF. CDR3 nucleotides: TGTGCCAGCAGCGCACAGGGCTTCCAAAACATTCAGTACTTC. J is TRBJ2-4 and V is TRBV5-4; D possibly corresponds to TRBD1 (6 bases). V was trimmed by 4 bases and J by 5 bases, leaving 13 bases between them. The CDR3 has 14 residues. CDR1 is SGHNT, CDR2 YYREEE, per germline (reference sequence).

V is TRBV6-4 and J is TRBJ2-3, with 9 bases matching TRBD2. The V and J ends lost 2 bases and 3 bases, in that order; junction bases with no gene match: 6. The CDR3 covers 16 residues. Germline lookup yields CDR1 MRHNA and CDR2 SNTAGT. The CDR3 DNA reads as TGTGCCAGCAGTGACGGTGGTAGCGGGGGAACAGATACGCAGTATTTT. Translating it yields CASSDGGSGGTDTQYF.

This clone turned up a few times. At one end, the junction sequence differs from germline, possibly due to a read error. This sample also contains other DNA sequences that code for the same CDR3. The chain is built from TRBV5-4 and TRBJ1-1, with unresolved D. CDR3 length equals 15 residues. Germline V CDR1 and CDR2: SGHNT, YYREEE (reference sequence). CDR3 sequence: CASSQAGFTVTEAFF. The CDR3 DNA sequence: TGCGCCAGCAGCCAAGCTGGTTTTACTGTGACTGAAGCTTTCTTT.

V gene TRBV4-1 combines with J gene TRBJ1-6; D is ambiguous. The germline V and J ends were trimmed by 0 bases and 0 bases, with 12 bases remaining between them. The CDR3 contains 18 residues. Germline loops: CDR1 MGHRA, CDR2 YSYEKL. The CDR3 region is CASSQDLGRLSYNSPLHF. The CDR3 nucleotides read TGCGCCAGCAGCCAAGATCTTGGCAGACTCTCCTATAATTCACCCCTCCACTTT.

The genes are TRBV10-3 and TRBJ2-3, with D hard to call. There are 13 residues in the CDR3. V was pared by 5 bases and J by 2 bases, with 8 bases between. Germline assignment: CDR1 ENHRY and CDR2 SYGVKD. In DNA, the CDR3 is TGTGCCATCAGTCCCCATGCCACAGATACGCAGTATTTT. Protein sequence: CAISPHATDTQYF.

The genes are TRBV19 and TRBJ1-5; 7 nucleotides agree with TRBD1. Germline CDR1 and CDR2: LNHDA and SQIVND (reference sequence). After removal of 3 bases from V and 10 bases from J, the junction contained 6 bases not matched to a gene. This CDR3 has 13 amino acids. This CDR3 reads CASSIAAGGPQHF. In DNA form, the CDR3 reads TGTGCCAGTAGTATCGCGGCAGGGGGTCCCCAGCATTTT.